The sample holds many counts of the clone carrying this T cell receptor (beta chain). This sample stems from a study of T cells in Graves' hyperthyroidism and ophthalmopathy. TCR beta CDR3 regions were amplified from RNA transcripts. Using the HTBI primer set, a first-round RT-PCR was run on the TCR CDR3. From the multiplex PCR reads, TCRdb called clonotypes with MiXCR, one entry per CDR3 protein. The table records hundreds of thousands of distinct CDR3 sequences, around 13% of them present only once. V was pared by 2 bases and J by 6 bases, with 5 bases of the junction left unmatched. The CDR3 has 16 amino acids. Germline V CDR1 and CDR2: SGHTA, FQGTGA. Diagnoses were made from clinical symptoms, serum measures (thyroxine and TRAb), thyroid ultrasound and orbital computed tomography. The source of the PBMCs was approximately 10 ml of fresh peripheral blood.

This chain uses TRBV7-3 with TRBJ2-3, with 13 bases matching TRBD2. The clonotype comes from a woman between 40 and 55 years old with Graves' hyperthyroidism. Source material: blood. The CDR3 DNA is TGTGCCAGCAGCTTATCGGGACTAGCGGGACCCGATACGCAGTATTTT. This gives the protein CASSLSGLAGPDTQYF.